The 4 T cell receptor beta chains in this list originate from one sample, sequenced in a study of cytomegalovirus exposure and HLA in healthy donors. A multiplex PCR was run with 60 Vbeta primers and 13 Jbeta primers. Assay: immunoSEQ multiplex PCR; the TCRdb copy retains only in-frame clones and omits some. The data show more than 95,000 clones, roughly 76% seen once. The sequenced material came from PBMCs. The receptor source for this set is a man between 45 and 60 years old in good health and CMV-seropositive.

The chain couples TRBV11-3 to TRBJ2-1; no clear D gene. With 5 bases removed from V and 6 bases from J, the gap between germline ends came to 5 bases. Germline CDR1 reads SGHNT; CDR2 reads YENEEA. CDR3 size: 11 residues. The CDR3 loop is CASSQANEQFF. The CDR3 bases are TGTGCCAGCAGCCAAGCCAATGAGCAGTTCTTC.

This chain connects TRBV19 to TRBJ1-4; D remains unclear. With 5 bases removed from V and 7 bases from J, the gap between germline ends came to 11 bases. CDR3 length equals 13 residues. In germline, CDR1 is LNHDA, CDR2 SQIVND (reference sequence). The CDR3 coding sequence is TGTGCCAGTAGTCTGGACTACGGTGAAAAACTGTTTTTT. Translated: CASSLDYGEKLFF.

This chain uses TRBV4-3 with TRBJ1-2; tentatively, D is TRBD1 (5 bases). The CDR3 has 17 amino acids. Germline CDR1 reads LGHNA; CDR2 reads YSLEER. V was shortened by 3 bases and J by 7 bases, with 24 bases between the two germline ends. In DNA form, the CDR3 reads TGCGCCAGCAGCCATGGTGGGGGGACCGAGGGAAGATCTGGCTACACCTTC. Amino acids: CASSHGGGTEGRSGYTF.

The V call is TRBV27, the J call TRBJ2-7; a possible D gene is TRBD2 (7 bases). V was pared by 6 bases and J by 2 bases, with 14 bases between. The CDR3 contains 14 residues. Germline V gene sequence: CDR1 MNHEY, CDR2 SMNVEV (reference sequence). DNA for the CDR3: TGTGCCAGCAGAATGGCCGGGGGGCCCTACGAGCAGTACTTC. It translates to CASRMAGGPYEQYF.